This passage covers 21 T cell receptor beta chains from one sample sequenced in a study of T cells in Graves' hyperthyroidism and ophthalmopathy. The TCR beta CDR3 regions underwent amplification using RNA transcripts as the source. The primer set for the first-round RT-PCR of the TCR CDR3 was HTBI. TCRdb recomputed calls from the multiplex PCR reads with MiXCR, one row per CDR3 protein. Of about 600,000 distinct CDR3 sequences listed, 13% to 15% are singletons. Source material: blood. These receptors all come from a woman younger than 30 with Graves' ophthalmopathy.

J is TRBJ1-1 and V is TRBV5-1, with 8 bases that match TRBD1. The V gene's germline CDR1 is SGHRS and CDR2 YFSETQ. V dropped 4 bases and J dropped 3; count of bases not matched to a gene: 11. This CDR3 is built from 16 residues. As DNA, the CDR3 is TGCGCCAGCAGCCTGAGCCAGACAGGGGACTACACTGAAGCTTTCTTT. It specifies CASSLSQTGDYTEAFF.

This clonotype has only a few counts. V is TRBV20-1 and J is TRBJ2-3; the match to TRBD2 covers 9 bases. CDR1 is DFQATT and CDR2 is SNEGSKA in the germline V gene (reference sequence). The junction had 6 bases not matched to a gene; V was cut back by 3 bases and J by 2 bases. The CDR3 extends over 15 amino acids. The CDR3 spells CSASMTSGFTDTQYF. The CDR3 DNA reads TGCAGTGCTAGCATGACTAGCGGATTCACAGATACGCAGTATTTT.

This clonotype was picked up many times. The J gene is TRBJ2-7, the V gene TRBV6-1; TRBD1 agrees at 7 bases. This CDR3 has 17 amino acids. The germline CDR1 and CDR2 sequences are MNHNS and SASEGT. After removal of 4 bases from V and 1 base from J, the junction contained 13 bases not matched to a gene. The CDR3 DNA reads TGTGCCAGCAGTGGATTCGCCCGACAGGGTCTATCCTACGAGCAGTACTTC. This gives the protein CASSGFARQGLSYEQYF.

This clonotype was recorded at least ten times. The chain combines TRBV28 with TRBJ2-7; D is perhaps TRBD1 (6 bases). The germline V gene encodes CDR1 MDHEN and CDR2 SYDVKM. Trimming left V 7 bases short and J 0 bases short, with 13 bases between. The CDR3 covers 14 residues. The CDR3 here is CASTIRDNSYEQYF. For the CDR3, the DNA is TGTGCCAGCACCATCCGGGACAACTCCTACGAGCAGTACTTC.

The rearrangement joins TRBV6-1 to TRBJ2-7, with 7 bases aligning to TRBD1. Germline V gene data show CDR1 as MNHNS and CDR2 as SASEGT. Trimming at V came to 3 bases and at J to 0 bases, leaving 2 bases not matched to a gene. This CDR3 has 14 residues. In DNA, the CDR3 is TGTGCCAGCAGTGATTCAGGGGGCTCCTACGAGCAGTACTTC. This translates into CASSDSGGSYEQYF.

This clonotype was seen once. Here the CDR3 reads CSASAPYEQYF. CDR3 DNA: TGCAGTGCTAGTGCCCCCTACGAGCAGTACTTC. The chain employs TRBV20-1 and TRBJ2-7; D gene ambiguous. The CDR3 length is 11 residues. Trimming removed 3 bases at V and 2 bases at J, with 5 bases between. The germline V gene has CDR1 DFQATT and CDR2 SNEGSKA (reference sequence).

This clonotype was observed a handful of times. This sequence joins TRBV6-2 or TRBV6-3 and TRBJ2-3; D gene ambiguous. V was clipped by 3 bases and J by 3 bases, with 13 bases between them. This CDR3 comprises 15 residues. Germline V lookup: CDR1 MNHEY, CDR2 SVGEGT. The CDR3 nucleotides are TGTGCCAGCAGTTATGGTGGGGAAATTACAGATACGCAGTATTTT. Translated, it gives CASSYGGEITDTQYF.

In this sample, this clonotype turned up a few times. This sequence joins TRBV6-5 and TRBJ1-5; D perhaps matches TRBD1 (5 bases). This CDR3 is 15 amino acids long. The V end lost 4 bases, the J end lost 0 bases, and 10 bases lay between the germline ends. Germline V gene lookup returns CDR1 MNHEY and CDR2 SVGAGI. As DNA, the CDR3 is TGTGCCAGCAGTTCGACAGACTTTAGCAATCAGCCCCAGCATTTT. This translates into CASSSTDFSNQPQHF.

This clonotype was observed many times. The chain has TRBV12-3 or TRBV12-4 and TRBJ2-7; 7 bases are shared with TRBD2. V lost 6 bases, J lost 6 bases, and 17 bases stayed unmatched. This CDR3 has 16 amino acids. The CDR3 loop is CASRRTGTGGGGEQYF. The CDR3, as DNA: TGTGCCAGCAGGAGGACCGGGACTGGGGGGGGGGGCGAGCAGTACTTC.

This clonotype showed up many times. This sequence joins TRBV13 and TRBJ2-5; perhaps TRBD2 as D (5 bases). The V end was cut by 5 bases, the J end by 7 bases, with 17 bases between. This CDR3 spans 14 amino acids. CDR1 and CDR2 from the germline V gene are PRHDT and FYEKMQ (reference sequence). In DNA form, the CDR3 reads TGTGCCAGCAGCGCTCGCCGGCCGGCGGGGACCCAGTACTTC. Amino acid sequence: CASSARRPAGTQYF.

This chain uses TRBV7-9 with TRBJ2-2, with TRBD2 matching 8 bases. CDR3 length equals 17 residues. V lost 0 bases to trimming and J lost 1 base; unmatched junction nucleotides: 4. Germline V gene lookup returns CDR1 SEHNR and CDR2 FQNEAQ (reference sequence). The DNA of the CDR3 is TGTGCCAGCAGCTTAGCGCGCCTAGCGGGGAACACCGGGGAGCTGTTTTTT. This gives the protein CASSLARLAGNTGELFF.

This clonotype occurred many times. The V call is TRBV3-1, the J call TRBJ2-7; no reliable D call. Germline values: CDR1 LGHDT, CDR2 YNNKEL (reference sequence). The CDR3 extends over 14 amino acids. Deletions cut 0 bases from V and 2 bases from J, with 8 bases between. CDR3 DNA sequence: TGTGCCAGCAGCCAAGACGGGCTAGCCTACGAGCAGTACTTC. This gives the protein CASSQDGLAYEQYF.

This clonotype has a count of ten or more. The chain joins TRBV5-5 to TRBJ1-1; the D is unclear. The germline V and J ends were trimmed by 1 base and 2 bases, with 15 bases remaining between them. Germline V gives CDR1 SGHKS, CDR2 YYEKEE (reference sequence). The CDR3 totals 16 residues. The CDR3: CASSLSGVAGNTEAFF. DNA for the CDR3: TGTGCCAGCAGCTTGAGTGGGGTGGCAGGAAACACTGAAGCTTTCTTT.

The table lists this clonotype with many counts. The V call is TRBV20-1, the J call TRBJ2-7; D might be TRBD2 (7 bases). The germline V and J ends were trimmed by 0 bases and 0 bases, with 18 bases remaining between them. The CDR3 totals 17 residues. Germline CDR1 is DFQATT and CDR2 is SNEGSKA (reference sequence). The chain's CDR3 is CSARDRTGGVGSYEQYF. The CDR3 DNA follows: TGCAGTGCTAGAGATCGGACGGGGGGCGTAGGCTCCTACGAGCAGTACTTC.

This clonotype was picked up many times. The chain joins TRBV29-1 to TRBJ2-1; 9 positions match TRBD2. This CDR3 has 14 residues. Germline V gives CDR1 SQVTM, CDR2 ANQGSEA. V gave up 7 bases and J gave up 7 bases; unmatched junction bases: 11. The CDR3 nucleotides are TGCAGCGCCGGAGACTGGCTAGCGGGAAATGAGCAGTTCTTC. This encodes CSAGDWLAGNEQFF.

This clonotype was counted ten times or more. The V call is TRBV29-1, the J call TRBJ1-5; TRBD1 might be the D (5 bases). Germline assignment: CDR1 SQVTM and CDR2 ANQGSEA. This CDR3 comprises 13 residues. V was cut by 6 bases and J by 3 bases, with 12 bases left in between. The CDR3 nucleotides are TGCAGCGTCGGATCCGGGGCCAATCAGCCCCAGCATTTT. It encodes CSVGSGANQPQHF.

This clonotype has at least ten counts. This sequence joins TRBV20-1 and TRBJ1-5, with D perhaps matching TRBD1 (5 bases). Germline V gives CDR1 DFQATT, CDR2 SNEGSKA (reference sequence). This CDR3 has 14 residues. The germline V and J ends were trimmed by 1 base and 0 bases, with 7 bases remaining between them. CDR3 coding DNA: TGCAGTGCTAGAGGGGGGTATAGCAATCAGCCCCAGCATTTT. Its translation: CSARGGYSNQPQHF.

This clonotype was found many times. The chain recombines TRBV4-3 with TRBJ2-3, with D hard to call. The germline V gene encodes CDR1 LGHNA and CDR2 YSLEER. The length of the CDR3 is 15 residues. V lost 0 bases and J lost 3, with 10 bases in between. CDR3 coding DNA: TGCGCCAGCAGCCAAGAGGTCGCGATTACAGATACGCAGTATTTT. Translating gives CASSQEVAITDTQYF.

This clonotype was seen repeatedly, ten times or more. This chain joins TRBV7-3 and TRBJ2-2; D is unresolved. Germline CDR1 SGHTA, CDR2 FQGTGA. CDR3 length equals 13 residues. Trimming removed 3 bases from V and 3 bases from J, with 5 bases in between. CDR3 nucleotide sequence: TGTGCCAGCAGCTTCCTGGACACCGGGGAGCTGTTTTTT. It translates to CASSFLDTGELFF.

In its sample, this clonotype was seen a few times. This chain links TRBV7-9 with TRBJ1-5; D might be TRBD1 (5 bases). CDR1 is SEHNR and CDR2 is FQNEAQ in the germline V gene (reference sequence). CDR3 length equals 13 residues. V was pared by 5 bases and J by 7 bases, with 12 bases between. CDR3 sequence reads: CASSPGPSQPQHF. In DNA, the CDR3 is TGTGCCAGCAGCCCGGGACCCTCGCAGCCCCAGCATTTT.

This clonotype was detected ten times or more. This chain connects TRBV7-3 to TRBJ1-5; D gene unclear. Trimming took 1 base from V and 7 from J, leaving 2 bases between them. Germline V gene sequence: CDR1 SGHTA, CDR2 FQGTGA. This CDR3 region has 11 residues. The CDR3 nucleotides are TGTGCCAGCAGCTTAAAACAGCCCCAGCATTTT. It specifies CASSLKQPQHF.